These 5 T cell receptor beta chains originate from one sample sequenced in a study of control samples from healthy donors and cancer patients. TCRdb's table, derived via immunoSEQ multiplex PCR, lists solely in-frame clones and lacks some. Here the sample spans 57,000 or so clones, 90% being singletons. The sequencing input was PBMCs. These receptors originate from a man in his fifties or sixties with colorectal cancer.

The V and J genes are TRBV5-1 and TRBJ1-1, with TRBD1 as a possible D gene (6 bases). This CDR3 contains 15 residues. Per germline, CDR1 SGHRS and CDR2 YFSETQ. V gave up 0 bases and J gave up 8 bases, with 17 bases separating them. The CDR3 loop reads CASSLAGSIGTEAFF. As DNA, the CDR3 is TGCGCCAGCAGCTTGGCCGGTAGTATCGGGACAGAAGCTTTCTTT.

The chain is built from TRBV15 and TRBJ2-5; 8 bases agree with TRBD2. The CDR3 runs 15 residues. CDR1 and CDR2 from the germline V gene are LNHNV and YYDKDF (reference sequence). The J segment lost 6 bases and the V segment lost 1 base, leaving 7 bases of the junction unmatched. CDR3 sequence (DNA): TGTGCCACCAGCAGAGGCGGGATAGCGGGACAGACCCAGTACTTC. As protein: CATSRGGIAGQTQYF.

This clone was detected only once. The rearrangement joins TRBV15 to TRBJ1-4; a possible D gene is TRBD1 (6 bases). The CDR3 consists of 19 residues. V dropped 1 base and J dropped 0 bases, with 18 bases sitting between them. Germline CDR1 is LNHNV and CDR2 is YYDKDF (reference sequence). CDR3 nucleotides: TGTGCCACCAGCAGAGCCGGCGAGGGGGGCTGGGCAACTAATGAAAAACTGTTTTTT. It translates to CATSRAGEGGWATNEKLFF.

As to this clone: The same CDR3 is also encoded by other DNA sequences in this sample. The chain has TRBV6-5 and TRBJ2-3; D unclear. Between the trimmed V and J ends, which lost 2 bases and 0 bases, there was a span of 3 bases. The CDR3 has 13 residues. Germline CDR1 reads MNHEY; CDR2 reads SVGAGI. The CDR3 DNA follows: TGTGCCAGCAGTTACGGCAGCACAGATACGCAGTATTTT. Amino acid sequence: CASSYGSTDTQYF.

This rearrangement joins TRBV5-3 to TRBJ1-5, with D perhaps TRBD1 (6 bases). TRBV5-3 is marked as an open reading frame, function uncertain. Between the trimmed V and J ends, which lost 4 bases and 1 base, there was a span of 15 bases. The CDR3 runs to 16 residues. The CDR3 sequence: CARSPRRGRSNQPQHF. CDR3 nucleotide sequence: TGTGCCAGAAGCCCACGCCGGGGGCGAAGCAATCAGCCCCAGCATTTT.